The 28 T cell receptor beta chains in this list originate from one sample, sequenced in a study of vaccination effects on CD4 cells after COVID-19. Measured with immunoSEQ multiplex PCR; TCRdb has only the in-frame clones, and not every one. The sample gives around 47,000 clones, around 70% of which show up once; 9.5% to 10% is in the top ten. Investigators separated out CD4+ T cells once around nine days of culture had passed. Vaccination of participants consisted of two doses of either the BNT162b2 or mRNA-1273 vaccine. These receptors' antigens are unknown. This material consisted of CD4+ T cells from PBMCs cultured without peptide, taken after COVID-19 vaccination. These receptors all come from a human donor who received a COVID-19 vaccine.

The DNA for the CDR3 is TGTGCCAGCAGCCATGGGGGGTCGAACACTGAAGCTTTCTTT. Its protein product is CASSHGGSNTEAFF. The V and J genes are TRBV3-1 (or the pseudogene TRBV3-2) and TRBJ1-1; a possible D gene is TRBD1 (5 bases). V gave up 3 bases and J gave up 1 base, with 9 bases separating them. Germline V gene sequence: CDR1 LGHDT, CDR2 YNNKEL (reference sequence). The CDR3 length is 14 residues.

J is TRBJ2-7 and V is TRBV5-4; TRBD2 agrees at 13 bases. The junction had 4 bases not matched to a gene; V was cut back by 3 bases and J by 4 bases. The CDR3 has 15 residues. The germline CDR1 and CDR2 sequences are SGHNT and YYREEE (reference sequence). CDR3 sequence reads: CASSSPTSGGYEQYF. The CDR3 nucleotides read TGTGCCAGCAGCTCCCCGACTAGCGGGGGGTACGAGCAGTACTTC.

This rearrangement joins TRBV2 to TRBJ1-5; 7 nucleotides agree with TRBD1. Per the germline V gene, CDR1 is SNHLY and CDR2 is FYNNEI. V was pared by 6 bases and J by 4 bases, with 6 bases of the junction left unmatched. The CDR3 is 14 amino acids. The DNA for the CDR3 is TGTGCCAGCAGCGGACAGGTGCAAAATCAGCCCCAGCATTTT. The encoded protein is CASSGQVQNQPQHF.

This clone was seen once. The genes are TRBV18 and TRBJ2-3; 11 positions match TRBD2. Trimming at V came to 3 bases and at J to 0 bases, leaving 2 bases not matched to a gene. CDR1 and CDR2 (germline): KGHSH, LQKENI. The CDR3 runs 16 residues. The CDR3 region has the DNA TGTGCCAGCTCACCCCGGACTAGCGGGAGCACAGATACGCAGTATTTT. As protein: CASSPRTSGSTDTQYF.

This clone was found once. The V gene is TRBV18, the J gene TRBJ1-1, with no clear D. Trimming removed 4 bases from V and 0 bases from J, with 15 bases in between. The length of the CDR3 is 16 residues. Germline V gene sequence: CDR1 KGHSH, CDR2 LQKENI. The CDR3 spells CASSHPGSLMNTEAFF. DNA for the CDR3: TGTGCCAGCTCACACCCCGGGAGCCTAATGAACACTGAAGCTTTCTTT.

This rearrangement joins TRBV3-1 (or the pseudogene TRBV3-2) to TRBJ1-3; no clear D gene. V was clipped by 4 bases and J by 8 bases, with 15 bases between them. The germline V gene has CDR1 LGHDT and CDR2 YNNKEL (reference sequence). There are 14 residues in the CDR3. Written as DNA, the CDR3 is TGTGCCAGCAGCCTGAGAGTCGAAGTCGACACCATATATTTT. Translating gives CASSLRVEVDTIYF.

J is TRBJ1-2 and V is TRBV5-1, with TRBD1 matching over 8 bases. This CDR3 region has 15 residues. Germline CDR1 reads SGHRS; CDR2 reads YFSETQ. The J segment lost 6 bases and the V segment lost 0 bases, leaving 7 bases of the junction unmatched. CDR3: CASSLGSGGLNGYTF. CDR3 nucleotide sequence: TGCGCCAGCAGCTTGGGGTCAGGGGGCCTGAATGGCTACACCTTC.

This clone was observed a few times. J is TRBJ1-6 and V is TRBV11-2; 7 bases align to TRBD1. The V segment lost 1 base and the J segment 6 bases; nucleotides outside the gene matches: 3. This CDR3 region has 15 residues. CDR1 and CDR2 (germline): SGHAT, FQNNGV. CDR3 sequence: CASSLVGTANSPLHF. The CDR3 region has the DNA TGTGCCAGCAGCTTAGTCGGGACAGCTAATTCACCCCTCCACTTT.

This clone was observed a few times. The chain recombines TRBV11-2 with TRBJ2-7; 9 nucleotides line up with TRBD1. Unmatched junction bases numbered 8, after V lost 4 bases and J lost 7 bases. The length of the CDR3 is 14 residues. The V gene's germline CDR1 is SGHAT and CDR2 FQNNGV. For the CDR3, the DNA is TGTGCCAGCAGCTACCTACAGGGGGCGGAAGAGCAGTACTTC. This sequence encodes CASSYLQGAEEQYF.

This clone was seen only once. The CDR3 bases are TGTGCCAGCAGTCCCCGGGTAGCGGGGGGCGAGCAGTACTTC. The encoded protein is CASSPRVAGGEQYF. The chain has TRBV27 and TRBJ2-7; 10 bases fit TRBD2. The CDR3 spans 14 residues. Germline assignment: CDR1 MNHEY and CDR2 SMNVEV (reference sequence). The J segment lost 6 bases and the V segment lost 5 bases, leaving 7 bases of the junction unmatched.

This chain joins TRBV15 and TRBJ2-3; 7 bases are a match to TRBD2. CDR1 and CDR2 (germline): LNHNV, YYDKDF (reference sequence). V lost 0 bases and J lost 2; bases outside the gene matches: 5. The CDR3 spans 16 residues. The CDR3 loop reads CATSRDGAGYTDTQYF. Written as DNA, the CDR3 is TGTGCCACCAGCAGAGATGGAGCGGGGTACACAGATACGCAGTATTTT.

This clone was recorded once. This sequence joins TRBV6-1 and TRBJ2-4, with D perhaps TRBD2 (6 bases). The ends were cut back, 2 bases at V and 0 bases at J, with 17 bases in the middle. Germline values: CDR1 MNHNS, CDR2 SASEGT. The CDR3 covers 18 residues. The CDR3 loop reads CASSESGVKALAKNIQYF. CDR3 in DNA: TGTGCCAGCAGTGAATCGGGGGTTAAGGCCCTAGCCAAAAACATTCAGTACTTC.

This clone was seen more than once but under ten times. This chain joins TRBV3-1 (or the pseudogene TRBV3-2) and TRBJ2-1, with 8 bases matching TRBD2. The CDR3 is 18 residues long. The germline gives CDR1 LGHDT, CDR2 YNNKEL (reference sequence). Germline trimming cut 2 bases from V and 2 bases from J; bases unmatched to any gene: 11. CDR3 sequence: CASSQSRTGGGAYNEQFF. The DNA for the CDR3 is TGTGCCAGCAGCCAAAGTCGAACGGGGGGGGGAGCCTACAATGAGCAGTTCTTC.

This clone was observed a handful of times. The chain carries TRBV21-1 and TRBJ2-7; whether TRBD2, the table's D call, matches the DNA was not checked. TRBV21-1 counts as a pseudogene. The CDR3 runs 15 residues. The CDR3 bases are TGTGCCAGCATTCTGTCACTAGCGATTACTTACGAGCAGTACTTC. It yields the protein CASILSLAITYEQYF.

The genes are TRBV9 and TRBJ1-1; possible D gene TRBD1, 5 bases. The CDR3 runs 14 residues. Germline V gene data show CDR1 as SGDLS and CDR2 as YYNGEE. The V end was cut by 0 bases, the J end by 5 bases, with 11 bases between. The CDR3 DNA reads as TGTGCCAGCAGCGTAGCCTGGGGGGGGACTGAAGCTTTCTTT. It translates to CASSVAWGGTEAFF.

The chain joins TRBV27 to TRBJ2-5; either TRBD1 or TRBD2 may supply D (5 bases each). CDR1 MNHEY and CDR2 SMNVEV come from the germline V gene (reference sequence). This CDR3 comprises 14 residues. Trimming pared 3 bases from V and 4 bases from J, leaving 12 bases between. CDR3 sequence: CASSFSGARETQYF. CDR3 bases: TGTGCCAGCAGTTTTTCCGGGGCTAGAGAGACCCAGTACTTC.

This chain connects TRBV7-9 to TRBJ2-7; D may correspond to TRBD1 or TRBD2 (5 bases each). Germline CDR1 reads SEHNR; CDR2 reads FQNEAQ (reference sequence). This CDR3 spans 16 amino acids. V was cut by 5 bases and J by 4 bases, with 21 bases left in between. CDR3 in DNA: TGTGCCAGCAGCCCCTCCCTTAAGGGACCGACATACGAGCAGTACTTC. Amino acid sequence: CASSPSLKGPTYEQYF.

The table lists this clone with a few counts. This chain joins TRBV27 and TRBJ1-5; unclear D gene. Germline values: CDR1 MNHEY, CDR2 SMNVEV (reference sequence). This CDR3 comprises 14 residues. V lost 2 bases to trimming and J lost 3 bases, with 8 bases between them. The CDR3 is CASSLQGYNQPQHF. In DNA, the CDR3 is TGTGCCAGCAGTTTACAAGGGTACAATCAGCCCCAGCATTTT.

For the CDR3, the DNA is TGTGCCCCACCCCAAACTGTCCGGGGGAACACTGAAGCTTTCTTT. Translating gives CAPPQTVRGNTEAFF. This chain joins TRBV19 and TRBJ1-1; D is uncertain. V was pared by 11 bases and J by 1 base, with 20 bases between. Germline values: CDR1 LNHDA, CDR2 SQIVND (reference sequence). The CDR3 runs 15 residues.

This chain joins TRBV11-3 and TRBJ1-1; 12 bases match TRBD1. CDR1 SGHNT and CDR2 YENEEA come from the germline V gene. CDR3 length equals 18 residues. V shed 1 base, J shed 0 bases, and the junction held 6 bases outside the gene matches. The CDR3 DNA follows: TGTGCCAGCAGCTTAGTGGGACAGGGGGCGCCGGTGAACACTGAAGCTTTCTTT. It encodes CASSLVGQGAPVNTEAFF.

The chain carries TRBV11-2 and TRBJ2-3; tentative D call: TRBD2 (5 bases). CDR1 is SGHAT and CDR2 is FQNNGV in the germline V gene. The CDR3 contains 16 residues. V was clipped by 3 bases and J by 4 bases, with 17 bases between them. CDR3 sequence (DNA): TGTGCCAGCAGCTTCCCACGGGGTGTAGGTCCAGATACGCAGTATTTT. Protein: CASSFPRGVGPDTQYF.

This clone appeared a few times. This sequence joins TRBV5-6 and TRBJ1-6; 7 bases fit TRBD1. This CDR3 region has 16 residues. CDR1 SGHDT and CDR2 YYEEEE come from the germline V gene. V trimming: 3 bases; J trimming: 0 bases; junction bases outside the gene matches: 3. CDR3 sequence reads: CASSSSGGSYNSPLHF. The CDR3 DNA reads TGTGCCAGCAGCTCGTCAGGGGGCTCCTATAATTCACCCCTCCACTTT.

There are a few counts of this clone. The chain links TRBV6-5 to TRBJ1-3; weak D call: TRBD1 (5 bases). The CDR3 is 16 amino acids. The V end lost 0 bases, the J end lost 0 bases, and 9 bases lay between the germline ends. Germline CDR1 reads MNHEY; CDR2 reads SVGAGI. As DNA, the CDR3 is TGTGCCAGCAGTTACTCGGGGGGTGACTCTGGAAACACCATATATTTT. This translates into CASSYSGGDSGNTIYF.

This clone was picked up one time. The rearrangement uses TRBV6-5 and TRBJ1-2, with no clear D. V was cut by 1 base and J by 5 bases, with 11 bases left in between. The germline gives CDR1 MNHEY, CDR2 SVGAGI. The CDR3 runs to 14 residues. The chain's CDR3 is CASSYYSVSYGYTF. The CDR3 DNA reads TGTGCCAGCAGTTACTACAGCGTGAGTTATGGCTACACCTTC.

V and J are TRBV28 and TRBJ2-5; 11 nucleotides agree with TRBD2. Per germline, CDR1 MDHEN and CDR2 SYDVKM. V was pared by 5 bases and J by 3 bases, with 5 bases of the junction left unmatched. This CDR3 has 15 residues. CDR3 nucleotide sequence: TGTGCCAGCAGTCAGTTGGGACTAGCGGAAGAGACCCAGTACTTC. Residues: CASSQLGLAEETQYF.

This clone is a singleton in its sample. The rearrangement joins TRBV27 to TRBJ2-7; perhaps TRBD1 as D (6 bases). The CDR3 has 16 residues. V was trimmed by 4 bases and J by 6 bases, leaving 22 bases between them. Germline V gene lookup returns CDR1 MNHEY and CDR2 SMNVEV (reference sequence). CDR3 sequence reads: CASSSRQVLRSGEQYF. CDR3 DNA: TGTGCCAGCAGTTCACGACAGGTTTTGAGGAGCGGCGAGCAGTACTTC.

The CDR3 is CASSRPGSPLHF. CDR3 nucleotides: TGTGCCAGCTCACGCCCGGGCTCTCCCCTCCACTTT. The chain employs TRBV18 and TRBJ1-6; D not resolved. V was cut by 4 bases and J by 13 bases, with 11 bases left in between. The length of the CDR3 is 12 residues. The germline CDR1 and CDR2 sequences are KGHSH and LQKENI.

J is TRBJ2-2 and V is TRBV3-1 (or the pseudogene TRBV3-2), with TRBD1 matching over 7 bases. The CDR3 covers 15 residues. The germline V gene encodes CDR1 LGHDT and CDR2 YNNKEL (reference sequence). V shed 4 bases, J shed 5 bases, and the junction held 7 bases outside the gene matches. The CDR3 region is CASSPTGTVTGELFF. The DNA for the CDR3 is TGTGCCAGCAGCCCCACCGGGACAGTAACCGGGGAGCTGTTTTTT.